The 18 T cell receptor beta chains given below trace back to one sample, sequenced in a study of CD8 T cells in ankylosing spondylitis. Via MiXCR, TCRdb re-called the 5' RACE reads, giving one row per CDR3 protein. Here the sample spans 200,000 or so distinct CDR3 sequences, roughly 18% being singletons. The sequencing sample was made of blood, either unsorted or a sorted T cell fraction (not recorded which). Receptors originate from a male donor between 10 and 30 years old with ankylosing spondylitis or in good health (not recorded which).

The rearrangement links TRBV20-1 to TRBJ2-5; no firm D call. The ends were cut back, 0 bases at V and 3 bases at J, with 14 bases in the middle. CDR3 size: 15 residues. CDR1 is DFQATT, CDR2 SNEGSKA, per germline (reference sequence). CDR3 protein: CSARDPNYAEETQYF. CDR3 sequence (DNA): TGCAGTGCTAGAGATCCGAACTATGCGGAAGAGACCCAGTACTTC.

The J gene is TRBJ1-1, the V gene TRBV15, with a tentative D call TRBD1 (5 bases). This CDR3 comprises 16 residues. Trimming cost V 0 bases and J 4 bases, with 15 bases left between them. The V gene's germline CDR1 is LNHNV and CDR2 YYDKDF (reference sequence). As DNA, the CDR3 is TGTGCCACCAGCAGAGATTCAGGGTTCCGTCCCACTGAAGCTTTCTTT. This encodes CATSRDSGFRPTEAFF.

This clonotype was observed at least ten times. This sequence joins TRBV4-1 and TRBJ1-1; D is unresolved. CDR3 size: 13 residues. V dropped 4 bases and J dropped 1 base, with 7 bases sitting between them. From germline, CDR1 is MGHRA and CDR2 YSYEKL. The CDR3: CASSPRWNTEAFF. The CDR3 region has the DNA TGCGCCAGCAGCCCCCGGTGGAACACTGAAGCTTTCTTT.

Note on this clonotype: This may be a read error, as it is one base from a much larger clone. V gene TRBV12-3 or TRBV12-4 combines with J gene TRBJ2-5; 13 bases are a match to TRBD2. The CDR3 spans 13 residues. J was trimmed by 9 bases and V by 6 bases; bases with no gene match: 4. The CDR3 here is CASSGLAGESQYF. The DNA for the CDR3 is TGTGCCAGCAGCGGACTAGCGGGAGAATCCCAGTACTTC.

This clonotype has ten or more counts. This chain joins TRBV12-3 or TRBV12-4 and TRBJ2-1; D remains unclear. V dropped 0 bases and J dropped 5 bases, with 5 bases sitting between them. The CDR3 loop spans 13 amino acids. The CDR3 sequence: CASSLAENNEQFF. The DNA for the CDR3 is TGTGCCAGCAGTTTAGCGGAGAACAATGAGCAGTTCTTC.

This clonotype was counted at least ten times. J is TRBJ2-1 and V is TRBV4-3; D unclear. V was cut by 1 base and J by 8 bases, with 18 bases left in between. There are 16 residues in the CDR3. Germline assignment: CDR1 LGHNA and CDR2 YSLEER. The CDR3 reads CASSQVAGLLTHEQFF. The CDR3 DNA is TGCGCCAGCAGCCAAGTAGCCGGGTTACTAACCCATGAGCAGTTCTTC.

This clonotype was counted ten times or more. In nucleotides, the CDR3 is TGTGCCAGCAGTTTCGGACTAAACCACTACGAGCAGTACTTC. It yields the protein CASSFGLNHYEQYF. This rearrangement joins TRBV12-3 or TRBV12-4 to TRBJ2-7, with D possibly being TRBD2 (6 bases). The CDR3 contains 14 residues. Trimming removed 3 bases from V and 3 bases from J, with 12 bases in between.

The sample holds many counts of this clonotype. This sequence joins TRBV25-1 and TRBJ2-5, with unresolved D. This CDR3 has 12 amino acids. The V gene lost 2 bases and the J gene lost 7 bases, with 8 bases spanning the gap. Germline V gene lookup returns CDR1 MGHDK and CDR2 SYGVNS. The CDR3 loop is CASSEQRGTQYF. The CDR3 coding sequence is TGTGCCAGCAGTGAACAAAGAGGGACCCAGTACTTC.

By frequency in the sample, this clonotype is medium-sized. The chain joins TRBV20-1 to TRBJ2-3; D is possibly TRBD2 (5 bases). The CDR3 spans 17 residues. Trimming removed 0 bases at V and 0 bases at J, with 16 bases between. Per germline, CDR1 DFQATT and CDR2 SNEGSKA (reference sequence). The CDR3 here is CSARDLGSRASTDTQYF. In nucleotides, the CDR3 is TGCAGTGCTAGAGATTTAGGGTCGCGGGCAAGCACAGATACGCAGTATTTT.

This clonotype was detected many times. The V call is TRBV20-1, the J call TRBJ2-3; 8 bases are shared with TRBD2. Unmatched junction bases numbered 4, after V lost 1 base and J lost 4 bases. The CDR3 contains 14 residues. Germline V gene sequence: CDR1 DFQATT, CDR2 SNEGSKA (reference sequence). The CDR3 bases are TGCAGTGCTAGAGCCGGGAGGGCCCCAGATACGCAGTATTTT. Residues: CSARAGRAPDTQYF.

This clonotype was detected many times. The rearrangement joins TRBV20-1 to TRBJ2-3, with TRBD2 matching 8 bases. The CDR3 extends over 13 amino acids. The V segment lost 6 bases and the J segment 4 bases; nucleotides outside the gene matches: 6. Germline V gives CDR1 DFQATT, CDR2 SNEGSKA (reference sequence). CDR3 amino acids: CSAQAGVADTQYF. The CDR3 DNA follows: TGCAGTGCCCAAGCGGGAGTCGCAGATACGCAGTATTTT.

This clonotype appeared many times. The chain joins TRBV11-2 to TRBJ1-1, with a possible D match to TRBD1 (5 bases). V was clipped by 5 bases and J by 6 bases, with 13 bases between them. The CDR3 contains 13 residues. Germline V lookup: CDR1 SGHAT, CDR2 FQNNGV. The CDR3: CASSPTTGAEAFF. Here the CDR3 DNA reads TGTGCCAGCAGCCCGACGACGGGGGCTGAAGCTTTCTTT.

This clonotype was counted many times. The rearrangement links TRBV20-1 to TRBJ2-7, with 10 nucleotides matching TRBD2. This CDR3 has 13 amino acids. V lost 1 base, J lost 3 bases, and 0 bases stayed unmatched. CDR1 is DFQATT and CDR2 is SNEGSKA in the germline V gene (reference sequence). Here the CDR3 reads CSARVAGGYEQYV. CDR3 nucleotides: TGCAGTGCTAGAGTAGCGGGAGGCTACGAGCAGTACGTC.

A few counts support this clonotype. The genes are TRBV18 and TRBJ1-3; D is uncertain. The V gene's germline CDR1 is KGHSH and CDR2 LQKENI. The CDR3 is 16 amino acids. V lost 4 bases to trimming and J lost 0 bases, with 13 bases between them. As DNA, the CDR3 is TGTGCCAGCTCACATATGGACGCGAGCTCTGGAAACACCATATATTTT. Translating gives CASSHMDASSGNTIYF.

This clonotype was detected ten times or more. The chain uses TRBV12-3 or TRBV12-4 and TRBJ2-2; D is perhaps TRBD1 (6 bases). The CDR3 extends over 15 amino acids. Trimming removed 4 bases from V and 6 bases from J, with 15 bases in between. The chain's CDR3 is CASSSAFPGAGELFF. CDR3 bases: TGTGCCAGCAGTTCGGCTTTTCCAGGGGCCGGGGAGCTGTTTTTT.

The rearrangement links TRBV21-1 to TRBJ1-1; TRBD1 is the table's D call, not checked against the DNA. TRBV21-1 is tagged as a pseudogene. This CDR3 has 15 residues. The CDR3 sequence is CASSNKILGGTEAFF. CDR3 coding DNA: TGTGCCAGCAGCAATAAAATCCTGGGGGGCACTGAAGCTTTCTTT.

To note about this clonotype: This may arise from a read error, as a much more abundant clone is one base away. Lacking the conserved final phenylalanine or tryptophan, this CDR3 likely reflects a read error. The rearrangement links TRBV9 to TRBJ1-2; maybe TRBD1 (5 bases). CDR1 is SGDLS and CDR2 is YYNGEE in the germline V gene. Trimming left V 3 bases short and J 2 bases short, with 11 bases between. The CDR3 spans 14 residues. Here the CDR3 reads CASSGSQENYGYTV. The CDR3 bases are TGTGCCAGCAGCGGCTCACAGGAAAACTATGGCTACACCGTC.

This clonotype was seen ten or more times. This sequence joins TRBV27 and TRBJ2-1; D remains unclear. V lost 2 bases and J 0 bases, leaving 8 bases between the germline ends. Germline V gene data show CDR1 as MNHEY and CDR2 as SMNVEV (reference sequence). This CDR3 spans 15 amino acids. CDR3 DNA sequence: TGTGCCAGCAGTTTAGTTGCCAACTCCTACAATGAGCAGTTCTTC. Translation gives CASSLVANSYNEQFF.